The source of this T cell receptor beta chain is a study of control samples from healthy donors and cancer patients (TCRdb year 2020). This clone has a single count. Which antigen it targets is not known. Per-base qualities were not stored, and no clone one base away is much larger. Receptors were amplified or captured by the immunoSEQ multiplex PCR assay. This is the immuneACCESS table as TCRdb keeps it, with only in-frame sequences that have V and J called. A part of the clones is gone; compared with another copy, unresolved V genes explain less than half, and the rest is unexplained. The sample data list roughly 130,000 clones, and over 75% of these were observed just once. Over 2% of the sample belongs to the ten largest clones. CDR1 and CDR2, looked up from the germline V gene, are MRHNA and SNTAGT. Trimmed from V: 0 bases; trimmed from J: 3 bases; junction bases lacking a gene match: 3. Including the terminal cysteine and valine, the CDR3 comprises 15 residues. The kept DNA is CDR3 alone, 45 bases in frame from the first base.

The receptor comes from a man aged 18 to 35 in good health. The rearranged segments are TRBV6-4 and TRBJ2-7, and TRBD1 matches 9 of the central bases. The sequenced material came from blood. The bases read TGTGCCAGCAGTGACTCGGACAGGGGAGACTACGAGCAGTACGTC. This codes for CASSDSDRGDYEQYV.